This T cell receptor (beta chain) was captured in a study of cytomegalovirus exposure and HLA in healthy donors. From germline, CDR1 is KGHSH and CDR2 LQKENI. Trimming left V 4 bases short and J 1 base short, with 8 bases between. The CDR3 is 13 amino acids. The PCR employed 60 Vbeta primers together with 13 Jbeta primers. Sequencing was performed with immunoSEQ multiplex PCR; in TCRdb, only in-frame clones are kept and a portion is missing. The sample records fewer than 120,000 clones, about 80% being singletons. Sequences were obtained from PBMCs. J is TRBJ2-7 and V is TRBV18; weak D call: TRBD1 (6 bases). The receptor was derived from a woman aged 55-69 years in good health and CMV-seropositive. The CDR3 DNA reads as TGTGCCAGCTCACGGACAGTTTCCTACGAGCAGTACTTC. Its translation is CASSRTVSYEQYF.